This TCR beta chain is from a study of blood T cell repertoires in COVID-19. Repertoires were generated with immunoSEQ multiplex PCR, while TCRdb's copy carries only in-frame clones and drops some. The table has a few hundred thousand clones, approximately 90% seen once. The V and J ends lost 10 bases and 0 bases, in that order; junction bases with no gene match: 5. CDR3 length equals 13 residues. Sample: peripheral blood. This TCR derives from a man between 18 and 35 years old with COVID-19, enrolled during active disease. The gene calls are TRBV12-3 or TRBV12-4 and TRBJ2-7, with TRBD2 identical over 8 bases. Here the CDR3 DNA reads TGTGCCATCGGGGGGGGCCTCTCCTACGAGCAGTACTTC. This translates into CAIGGGLSYEQYF.